The 27 T cell receptor beta chains in this list originate from one sample, sequenced in a study of blood T cell repertoires in COVID-19. The table came from immunoSEQ multiplex PCR; TCRdb's copy has only in-frame clones and leaves some out. Of about 170,000 clones listed, about 87% are singletons. Source material: peripheral blood. Receptor source: a man aged 60 to 69 with acute or convalescent COVID-19.

The J gene is TRBJ1-4, the V gene TRBV27; possible D gene TRBD1, 5 bases. Germline V gives CDR1 MNHEY, CDR2 SMNVEV (reference sequence). Trimming removed 2 bases at V and 7 bases at J, with 8 bases between. This CDR3 has 13 amino acids. CDR3 bases: TGTGCCAGCAGTTTAGGGGGAGGTGAAAAACTGTTTTTT. This translates into CASSLGGGEKLFF.

The V and J genes are TRBV6-6 and TRBJ2-7; D perhaps matches TRBD1 (6 bases). Germline V gives CDR1 MNHNY, CDR2 SVGAGI (reference sequence). V was trimmed by 0 bases and J by 0 bases, leaving 9 bases between them. CDR3 length equals 15 residues. CDR3 nucleotide sequence: TGTGCCAGCAGTTACTCAAGGGGGTCCTCCTACGAGCAGTACGTC. Encoded protein: CASSYSRGSSYEQYV.

This clone was found once. This CDR3 reads CATSRDRGLAGGSNEQYF. The DNA of the CDR3 is TGTGCCACCAGCAGAGATCGAGGGCTAGCGGGAGGCTCGAACGAGCAGTACTTC. The chain is built from TRBV15 and TRBJ2-7; 11 bases are a match to TRBD2. The CDR3 covers 18 residues. Germline CDR1 LNHNV, CDR2 YYDKDF (reference sequence). Germline trimming cut 0 bases from V and 5 bases from J; bases unmatched to any gene: 12.

This chain uses TRBV21-1 with TRBJ1-1; the table's D call TRBD1 went unverified against the DNA. TRBV21-1 is a pseudogene. The CDR3 runs 13 residues. CDR3 in DNA: TGTGCCAGCAGCAAGGTAGGGACAACTGAAGCTTTCTTT. Translated: CASSKVGTTEAFF.

This chain joins TRBV7-3 and TRBJ2-1; TRBD2 aligns across 11 bases. The CDR3 has 17 residues. Trimming removed 0 bases from V and 6 bases from J; junction bases left unmatched: 7. Per germline, CDR1 SGHTA and CDR2 FQGTGA. The CDR3 spells CASSLTSHSGRANEQFF. The CDR3 nucleotides are TGTGCCAGCAGCTTAACATCCCATAGCGGGAGGGCCAATGAGCAGTTCTTC.

The chain employs TRBV30 and TRBJ1-1, with 7 bases aligning to TRBD1. V gave up 3 bases and J gave up 2 bases; unmatched junction bases: 6. Germline V gene lookup returns CDR1 GTSNPN and CDR2 SVGIG (reference sequence). The CDR3 covers 14 residues. CDR3 in amino acids: CAWRRDSRNTEAFF. In DNA, the CDR3 is TGTGCCTGGAGAAGGGACAGTCGTAACACTGAAGCTTTCTTT.

The chain links TRBV28 to TRBJ1-4; tentatively, D is TRBD1 (6 bases). Germline loops: CDR1 MDHEN, CDR2 SYDVKM. V was shortened by 6 bases and J by 7 bases, with 15 bases between the two germline ends. The CDR3 length is 14 residues. The DNA of the CDR3 is TGTGCCAGCAGCGCCGGCCCGGACAGTGAAAAACTGTTTTTT. It yields the protein CASSAGPDSEKLFF.

This rearrangement joins TRBV24-1 to TRBJ2-3; tentatively, D is TRBD2 (6 bases). The CDR3 has 15 amino acids. From germline, CDR1 is KGHDR and CDR2 SFDVKD. V lost 4 bases and J lost 5, with 15 bases in between. Here the CDR3 reads CATSDSRKGGDTQYF. The CDR3 DNA reads TGTGCCACCAGTGACTCGCGGAAGGGAGGAGATACGCAGTATTTT.

This chain links TRBV5-1 with TRBJ2-1, with D maybe TRBD1 (5 bases). V dropped 0 bases and J dropped 7 bases, with 11 bases sitting between them. Germline V lookup: CDR1 SGHRS, CDR2 YFSETQ. This CDR3 has 14 residues. This chain's CDR3 is CASSLAAGKNEQFF. CDR3 nucleotides: TGCGCCAGCAGCTTGGCAGCAGGGAAAAATGAGCAGTTCTTC. The full variable domain, in which reference TRBV5-1 and TRBJ2-1 provide the parts outside the CDR3, is KAGVTQTPRYLIKTRGQQVTLSCSPISGHRSVSWYQQTPGQGLQFLFEYFSETQRNKGNFPGRFSGRQFSNSRSEMNVSTLELGDSALYLCASSLAAGKNEQFFGPGTRLTVL.

The chain uses TRBV15 and TRBJ1-2; possibly TRBD1 for D (6 bases). The CDR3 spans 13 residues. The germline gives CDR1 LNHNV, CDR2 YYDKDF (reference sequence). Between the trimmed V and J ends, which lost 5 bases and 5 bases, there was a span of 12 bases. The CDR3 loop reads CATSGQRGYGYTF. The CDR3, as DNA: TGTGCCACCAGCGGACAGAGAGGGTATGGCTACACCTTC.

The chain has TRBV5-4 and TRBJ1-2, with 11 bases lining up with TRBD1. Germline CDR1 and CDR2: SGHNT and YYREEE (reference sequence). The J segment lost 8 bases and the V segment lost 1 base, leaving 7 bases of the junction unmatched. The CDR3 sequence is 15 residues long. The CDR3 here is CASSLLRTGGDGYTF. The CDR3 nucleotides read TGTGCCAGCAGCTTGCTAAGGACAGGGGGCGACGGCTACACCTTC.

The chain uses TRBV3-1 (or the pseudogene TRBV3-2) and TRBJ2-5, with D perhaps TRBD1 (6 bases). Deletions cut 1 base from V and 1 base from J, with 10 bases between. This CDR3 has 15 residues. In germline, CDR1 is LGHDT, CDR2 YNNKEL (reference sequence). DNA for the CDR3: TGTGCCAGCAGCCAAGTATTGGGGGCCCAAGAGACCCAGTACTTC. Protein product: CASSQVLGAQETQYF.

The chain couples TRBV2 to TRBJ1-5; D might be TRBD1 (5 bases). Trimming removed 0 bases from V and 9 bases from J, with 18 bases in between. The CDR3 length is 16 residues. The germline gives CDR1 SNHLY, CDR2 FYNNEI. CDR3 amino acids: CASSEALGGEGRPQHF. The CDR3 nucleotides read TGTGCCAGCAGTGAAGCCCTGGGGGGGGAAGGGCGGCCCCAGCATTTT.

CDR3 protein: CASSLVVSFYGYTF. The CDR3 nucleotides read TGTGCCAGCAGCTTAGTTGTCAGTTTTTATGGCTACACCTTC. This chain links TRBV7-9 with TRBJ1-2; the D is unclear. The V gene lost 1 base and the J gene lost 5 bases, with 11 bases spanning the gap. Germline lookup yields CDR1 SEHNR and CDR2 FQNEAQ (reference sequence). The CDR3 has 14 residues.

The chain uses TRBV27 and TRBJ2-7, with TRBD2 identical over 13 bases. The V segment lost 5 bases and the J segment 6 bases; nucleotides outside the gene matches: 10. The CDR3 consists of 16 residues. The V gene's germline CDR1 is MNHEY and CDR2 SMNVEV (reference sequence). In nucleotides, the CDR3 is TGTGCCAGCAGTCGCGCGCGGACTAGCGGGAGAGTCGAGCAGTACTTC. As protein: CASSRARTSGRVEQYF.

The chain is built from TRBV5-1 and TRBJ2-2; unclear D gene. The CDR3 has 14 residues. V was shortened by 0 bases and J by 2 bases, with 5 bases between the two germline ends. Germline V gives CDR1 SGHRS, CDR2 YFSETQ. In DNA, the CDR3 is TGCGCCAGCAGCTTGGTCGTTAACACCGGGGAGCTGTTTTTT. The encoded protein is CASSLVVNTGELFF. The whole variable domain, filled in from reference TRBV5-1 and TRBJ2-2, reads KAGVTQTPRYLIKTRGQQVTLSCSPISGHRSVSWYQQTPGQGLQFLFEYFSETQRNKGNFPGRFSGRQFSNSRSEMNVSTLELGDSALYLCASSLVVNTGELFFGEGSRLTVL.

This chain links TRBV9 with TRBJ2-3; D is perhaps TRBD2 (6 bases). Per germline, CDR1 SGDLS and CDR2 YYNGEE. The CDR3 has 16 residues. The ends were cut back, 4 bases at V and 0 bases at J, with 15 bases in the middle. DNA of the CDR3: TGTGCCAGCAGCTTAGTGGGACTTTCTAGCACAGATACGCAGTATTTT. Protein: CASSLVGLSSTDTQYF.

The table lists this clone with a few counts. The chain couples TRBV18 to TRBJ1-5, with D possibly matching TRBD1 (6 bases). CDR3 size: 15 residues. The V end was cut by 2 bases, the J end by 7 bases, with 15 bases between. The germline CDR1 and CDR2 sequences are KGHSH and LQKENI. CDR3 sequence: CASSPTGGRRQPQHF. CDR3 in DNA: TGTGCCAGCTCACCAACGGGGGGGCGCCGGCAGCCCCAGCATTTT.

The V gene is TRBV3-1 (or the pseudogene TRBV3-2), the J gene TRBJ1-6, with TRBD1 as a possible D gene (6 bases). V lost 3 bases, J lost 2 bases, and 17 bases lay in between. Germline CDR1 and CDR2: LGHDT and YNNKEL (reference sequence). This CDR3 spans 18 amino acids. The CDR3 spells CASSHGATGLAYNSPLHF. CDR3 DNA: TGTGCCAGCAGCCATGGTGCGACAGGCCTTGCCTATAATTCACCCCTCCACTTT.

The V gene is TRBV14, the J gene TRBJ2-7; possible D gene TRBD1, 5 bases. The germline gives CDR1 SGHDN, CDR2 FVKESK. Trimming took 4 bases from V and 0 from J, leaving 13 bases between them. The CDR3 sequence is 15 residues long. CDR3 DNA: TGTGCCAGCAGCCCAACCCTGGACACCTCCTACGAGCAGTACTTC. It encodes CASSPTLDTSYEQYF.

The gene calls are TRBV5-1 and TRBJ1-5, with D perhaps TRBD1 (5 bases). The V end lost 0 bases, the J end lost 4 bases, and 8 bases lay between the germline ends. The CDR3 length is 14 residues. The V gene's germline CDR1 is SGHRS and CDR2 YFSETQ. The CDR3: CASSLDGGNQPQHF. The CDR3 bases are TGCGCCAGCAGCTTGGACGGGGGTAATCAGCCCCAGCATTTT. The full variable domain, rest sourced from reference TRBV5-1 and TRBJ1-5, is KAGVTQTPRYLIKTRGQQVTLSCSPISGHRSVSWYQQTPGQGLQFLFEYFSETQRNKGNFPGRFSGRQFSNSRSEMNVSTLELGDSALYLCASSLDGGNQPQHFGDGTRLSIL.

V and J are TRBV14 and TRBJ1-1; 8 positions agree with TRBD1. Germline V gene data show CDR1 as SGHDN and CDR2 as FVKESK. The ends lost 0 bases at V and 4 bases at J; junction bases unmatched: 10. CDR3 length: 17 amino acids. CDR3 coding DNA: TGTGCCAGCAGCCAAGATTACCTCAGGGGGCGAAGCACTGAAGCTTTCTTT. Protein product: CASSQDYLRGRSTEAFF.

The V and J genes are TRBV18 and TRBJ1-5, with 10 bases that match TRBD1. Trimming cost V 3 bases and J 1 base; bases outside gene matches: 0. Germline V gives CDR1 KGHSH, CDR2 LQKENI. This CDR3 has 15 residues. CDR3 bases: TGTGCCAGCTCACCGGGACAGGGGAGCAATCAGCCCCAGCATTTT. Its translation: CASSPGQGSNQPQHF.

This clone was picked up one time. V usage is TRBV5-1 and J usage is TRBJ1-2; TRBD1 matches at 9 bases. From germline, CDR1 is SGHRS and CDR2 YFSETQ. Losses at the gene ends were 5 bases for V and 3 bases for J; bases not matched to a gene: 5. CDR3 size: 14 residues. CDR3 DNA sequence: TGCGCCAGCAGTTTCGACAGGGGGGACTATGGCTACACCTTC. This translates into CASSFDRGDYGYTF.

This clone was detected a few times. This chain joins TRBV10-2 and TRBJ2-1; 10 bases align to TRBD2. V lost 3 bases to trimming and J lost 4 bases; unmatched junction nucleotides: 12. Germline values: CDR1 WSHSY, CDR2 SAAADI. The CDR3 sequence is 18 residues long. CDR3 in DNA: TGCGCCAGCAGTGATTGGGGTAGCGGGAGGCCTTTGTACAATGAGCAGTTCTTC. Its protein product is CASSDWGSGRPLYNEQFF.

V usage is TRBV19 and J usage is TRBJ1-1; D is ambiguous. Trimming shortened V by 3 bases and J by 2 bases, and 10 bases separated the two germline ends. The CDR3 spans 14 residues. CDR1 is LNHDA and CDR2 is SQIVND in the germline V gene (reference sequence). The CDR3 nucleotides are TGTGCCAGTAGTATTGGGCGGGATAACACTGAAGCTTTCTTT. Protein product: CASSIGRDNTEAFF.

The chain joins TRBV30 to TRBJ1-2; maybe TRBD1 (6 bases). The CDR3 runs to 17 residues. The germline CDR1 and CDR2 sequences are GTSNPN and SVGIG (reference sequence). V lost 2 bases, J lost 4 bases, and 23 bases lay in between. The CDR3 is CAWSPRAGVSGIYGYTF. The DNA of the CDR3 is TGTGCCTGGAGTCCCCGGGCAGGGGTGTCTGGTATCTATGGCTACACCTTC.